This T cell receptor (beta chain) was retrieved from a study of regulatory T cells in long-lasting Graves disease. Points from the study as a whole: Gene preferences differed: TRBV28, TRBJ1-2, TRBJ2-5 in persistent cases.

Time point noted: newly diagnosed GD, antithyroid drugs for less than 3 months. TCR sequences were obtained from RNA taken from PBMCs. Assembly of TCR beta libraries relied on iRepertoire HTBI primers together with Arm-PCR of CDR3 regions. Authors' methods: The samples included 62 TRBV and 15 or so TRBJ segments. Using its own MiXCR run on the multiplex PCR reads, TCRdb lists one record per CDR3 protein. TCRdb's processing, not the authors' own work, is the source of the V and J calls. The table has hundreds of thousands of distinct CDR3 sequences, about 13% seen once. CDR1 is SGHRS and CDR2 is YFSETQ in the germline V gene. There are 14 residues in the CDR3. Trimming left V 2 bases short and J 7 bases short, with 13 bases between. Ten or more counts support this clonotype. Its antigen is not identified. The sample was also linked to a second study, of T cells in Graves' hyperthyroidism and ophthalmopathy. That work contributes: Diagnosis of hyperthyroidism was new in patients aged 18 to 65, and its duration was under 2 months.

The receptor was isolated from a man aged 30-40 years with Graves disease. The chain carries TRBV5-1 and TRBJ2-1, with a weak D call TRBD2 (6 bases). The specimen comprised peripheral blood mononuclear cells (PBMCs), sampled at new diagnosis, from a patient treated with antithyroid drugs. The CDR3 reads CASSLGTRTNEQFF. CDR3 sequence (DNA): TGCGCCAGCAGCTTAGGGACTCGCACAAATGAGCAGTTCTTC. Together with reference TRBV5-1 and TRBJ2-1, the CDR3 gives the full variable domain: KAGVTQTPRYLIKTRGQQVTLSCSPISGHRSVSWYQQTPGQGLQFLFEYFSETQRNKGNFPGRFSGRQFSNSRSEMNVSTLELGDSALYLCASSLGTRTNEQFFGPGTRLTVL.